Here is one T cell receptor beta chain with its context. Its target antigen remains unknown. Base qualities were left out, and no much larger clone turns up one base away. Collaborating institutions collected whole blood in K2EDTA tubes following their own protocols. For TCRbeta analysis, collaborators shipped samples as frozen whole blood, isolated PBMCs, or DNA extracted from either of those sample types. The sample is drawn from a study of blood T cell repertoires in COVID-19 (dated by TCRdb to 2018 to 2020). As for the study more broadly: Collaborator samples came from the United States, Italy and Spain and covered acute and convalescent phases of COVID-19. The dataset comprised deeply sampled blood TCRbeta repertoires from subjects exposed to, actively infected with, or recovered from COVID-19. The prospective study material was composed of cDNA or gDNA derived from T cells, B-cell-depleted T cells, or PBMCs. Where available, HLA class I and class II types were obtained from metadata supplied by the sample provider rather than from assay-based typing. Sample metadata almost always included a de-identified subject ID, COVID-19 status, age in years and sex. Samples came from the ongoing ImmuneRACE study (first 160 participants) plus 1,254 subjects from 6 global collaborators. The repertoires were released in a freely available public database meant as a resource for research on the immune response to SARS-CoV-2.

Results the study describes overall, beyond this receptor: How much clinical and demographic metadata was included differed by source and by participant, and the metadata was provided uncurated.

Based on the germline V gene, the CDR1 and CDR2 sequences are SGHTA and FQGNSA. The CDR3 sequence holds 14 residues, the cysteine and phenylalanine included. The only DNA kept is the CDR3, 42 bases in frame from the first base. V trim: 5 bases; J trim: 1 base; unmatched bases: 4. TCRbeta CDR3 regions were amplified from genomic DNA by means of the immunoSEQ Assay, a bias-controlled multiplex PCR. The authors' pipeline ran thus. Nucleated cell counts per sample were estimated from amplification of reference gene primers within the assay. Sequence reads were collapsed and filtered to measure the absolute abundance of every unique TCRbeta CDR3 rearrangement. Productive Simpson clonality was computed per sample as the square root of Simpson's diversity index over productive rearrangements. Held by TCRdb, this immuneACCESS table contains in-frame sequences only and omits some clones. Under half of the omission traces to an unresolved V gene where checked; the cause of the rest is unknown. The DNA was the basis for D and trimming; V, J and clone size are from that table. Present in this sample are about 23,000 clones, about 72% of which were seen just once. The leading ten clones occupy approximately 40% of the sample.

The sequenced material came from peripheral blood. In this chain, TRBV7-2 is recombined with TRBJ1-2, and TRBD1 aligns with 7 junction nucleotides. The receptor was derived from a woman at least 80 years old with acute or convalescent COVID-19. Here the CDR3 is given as CASSARQGNYGYTF. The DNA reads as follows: TGTGCCAGCAGCGCCCGACAGGGTAACTATGGCTACACCTTC. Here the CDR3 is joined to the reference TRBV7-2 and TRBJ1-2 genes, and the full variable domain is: GAGVSQSPSNKVTEKGKDVELRCDPISGHTALYWYRQSLGQGLEFLIYFQGNSAPDKSGLPSDRFSAERTGGSVSTLTIQRTQQEDSAVYLCASSARQGNYGYTFGSGTRLTVV.